The clone carrying this T cell receptor (beta chain) appeared a few times. The CDR3 length is 13 residues. V dropped 0 bases and J dropped 9 bases, with 7 bases sitting between them. CDR1 SGHTS and CDR2 YDEGEE come from the germline V gene. Generated by immunoSEQ multiplex PCR, the TCRdb table keeps only in-frame clones and is missing some. The sample carries about 47,000 clones, around 79% recorded once. This entry belongs to a study of blood T cell repertoires in COVID-19. In the study overall: Sites in the United States, Italy and Spain provided acute and convalescent COVID-19 samples.

Sequencing was performed on peripheral blood. This chain connects TRBV5-8 to TRBJ1-6; D perhaps matches TRBD1 (5 bases). The TCR was taken from a woman aged 55-70 years with acute or convalescent COVID-19. This chain's CDR3 is CASSLAGGSPLHF. The CDR3 nucleotides read TGTGCCAGCAGCTTGGCCGGGGGTTCACCCCTCCACTTT.